Below are 24 T cell receptor beta chains sequenced from a single sample in a study of OX40 agonist ivuxolimab in advanced cancers. TCRdb's table, derived via immunoSEQ multiplex PCR, lists solely in-frame clones and lacks some. The data contain about 76,000 clones, 84% of them seen just once; the ten biggest clones take up around 6.6%. The material sequenced was CD4+ or CD8+ T cells sorted from blood, taken in a trial of the OX40 agonist ivuxolimab. All receptors come from an adult with an advanced solid tumor such as melanoma, head and neck, liver or kidney cancer.

This clone was seen a handful of times. The chain has TRBV7-6 and TRBJ1-1; D gene ambiguous. This CDR3 region has 15 residues. V was shortened by 1 base and J by 0 bases, with 9 bases between the two germline ends. CDR1 and CDR2 from the germline V gene are SGHVS and FNYEAQ. CDR3 bases: TGTGCCAGCAGCTTAGGGGGATCCATGAACACTGAAGCTTTCTTT. It encodes CASSLGGSMNTEAFF.

The chain has TRBV5-4 and TRBJ2-1; unclear D gene. The CDR3 spans 11 residues. Germline values: CDR1 SGHNT, CDR2 YYREEE (reference sequence). Between the trimmed V and J ends, which lost 4 bases and 7 bases, there was a span of 6 bases. CDR3 coding DNA: TGTGCCAGCAGCCCAGGAAATGAGCAGTTCTTC. Amino acid sequence: CASSPGNEQFF.

In this sample, this clone turned up once. The rearrangement uses TRBV4-2 and TRBJ2-3, with D perhaps TRBD1 (5 bases). This CDR3 is built from 16 residues. The V gene lost 0 bases and the J gene lost 2 bases, with 12 bases spanning the gap. CDR1 and CDR2 from the germline V gene are LGHNA and YNFKEQ. The CDR3 loop is CASSQDPAGITDTQYF. The CDR3 DNA sequence: TGTGCCAGCAGCCAAGATCCGGCAGGGATCACAGATACGCAGTATTTT.

The chain has TRBV6-6 and TRBJ2-7; the match to TRBD1 covers 11 bases. CDR3 length: 14 amino acids. V gave up 4 bases and J gave up 2 bases; unmatched junction bases: 1. Germline lookup yields CDR1 MNHNY and CDR2 SVGAGI (reference sequence). The CDR3 DNA sequence: TGTGCCAGCAGTTGGGGACAGGGGGCCTACGAGCAGTACTTC. Its protein product is CASSWGQGAYEQYF.

The rearrangement joins TRBV28 to TRBJ1-2, with 9 bases identical to TRBD1. Germline trimming cut 5 bases from V and 0 bases from J; bases unmatched to any gene: 10. Per germline, CDR1 MDHEN and CDR2 SYDVKM. The CDR3 length is 17 residues. CDR3 protein: CASSPGRGQGANYGYTF. The DNA of the CDR3 is TGTGCCAGCAGTCCAGGCAGGGGACAGGGCGCTAACTATGGCTACACCTTC.

The rearrangement links TRBV5-1 to TRBJ2-7; 8 bases align to TRBD2. The germline CDR1 and CDR2 sequences are SGHRS and YFSETQ. V lost 7 bases and J lost 2; bases outside the gene matches: 11. There are 15 residues in the CDR3. The CDR3 here is CASRLPSGSTYEQYF. In DNA form, the CDR3 reads TGCGCCAGCCGGCTACCGAGCGGGAGTACCTACGAGCAGTACTTC. Using reference TRBV5-1 and TRBJ2-7 for the parts outside the CDR3, the full variable domain is KAGVTQTPRYLIKTRGQQVTLSCSPISGHRSVSWYQQTPGQGLQFLFEYFSETQRNKGNFPGRFSGRQFSNSRSEMNVSTLELGDSALYLCASRLPSGSTYEQYFGPGTRLTVT.

The rearrangement joins TRBV25-1 to TRBJ1-1, with 7 bases aligning to TRBD1. V shed 6 bases and J 4 bases; nucleotides not matched to a gene: 5. This CDR3 contains 13 residues. CDR1 is MGHDK and CDR2 is SYGVNS in the germline V gene. This CDR3 is CASSGQEITEAFF. In DNA, the CDR3 is TGTGCCAGCAGCGGACAGGAGATCACTGAAGCTTTCTTT.

J is TRBJ2-5 and V is TRBV9; tentative D call: TRBD1 (5 bases). The end of the DNA aligns better with TRBJ2-7, so the J call may be wrong. The CDR3 is made up of 14 amino acids. CDR1 is SGDLS and CDR2 is YYNGEE in the germline V gene. The CDR3 DNA follows: TGTGCCAGCAGCGTAGAGATAGGGGACTACGAGCAGTACTTC. Translation: CASSVEIGDYEQYF.

The chain uses TRBV30 and TRBJ2-1; D gene ambiguous. Germline lookup yields CDR1 GTSNPN and CDR2 SVGIG (reference sequence). The V end lost 0 bases, the J end lost 3 bases, and 15 bases lay between the germline ends. The CDR3 has 16 residues. The CDR3 DNA is TGTGCCTGGAGTGTAAATGGTCTACGTGACTACAATGAGCAGTTCTTC. Its translation is CAWSVNGLRDYNEQFF.

The chain combines TRBV14 with TRBJ1-3; D is ambiguous. Germline CDR1 SGHDN, CDR2 FVKESK. There are 15 residues in the CDR3. Trimming took off 3 bases at V and 0 bases at J, with 9 bases between the two ends. As DNA, the CDR3 is TGTGCCAGCAGCCACATAACTTTCTCTGGAAACACCATATATTTT. Translation: CASSHITFSGNTIYF.

This CDR3 is CASGTRANTEAFF. The CDR3 DNA reads as TGTGCCAGCGGTACCAGGGCTAACACTGAAGCTTTCTTT. The chain couples TRBV7-2 to TRBJ1-1; D might be TRBD1 (5 bases). The germline CDR1 and CDR2 sequences are SGHTA and FQGNSA. CDR3 length: 13 amino acids. With 8 bases removed from V and 2 bases from J, the gap between germline ends came to 12 bases.

V and J are TRBV7-2 and TRBJ1-6; 7 bases map to TRBD1. J gave up 7 bases and V 5 bases, and 8 bases lay outside the gene matches. The CDR3 is 15 amino acids. CDR1 SGHTA and CDR2 FQGNSA come from the germline V gene. The CDR3 DNA reads as TGTGCCAGCAGCAAAGGGACAGTAGAGAATTCACCCCTCCACTTT. Translated: CASSKGTVENSPLHF.

The chain recombines TRBV28 with TRBJ1-2; perhaps TRBD1 as D (6 bases). Germline V gene data show CDR1 as MDHEN and CDR2 as SYDVKM. This CDR3 spans 16 amino acids. V was trimmed by 2 bases and J by 3 bases, leaving 16 bases between them. This CDR3 is CASSLRGGLSDYGYTF. The DNA of the CDR3 is TGTGCCAGCAGTTTAAGGGGGGGCCTATCGGACTATGGCTACACCTTC.

This sequence joins TRBV15 and TRBJ1-4; weak D call: TRBD1 (5 bases). V was pared by 1 base and J by 5 bases, with 5 bases between. Germline V gives CDR1 LNHNV, CDR2 YYDKDF (reference sequence). The CDR3 loop spans 13 amino acids. The CDR3, as DNA: TGTGCCACCAGCAGAGGACAGAATGAAAAACTGTTTTTT. Its protein is CATSRGQNEKLFF.

The genes are TRBV30 and TRBJ2-1; the D gene is possibly TRBD2 (6 bases). The CDR3 consists of 14 residues. V lost 2 bases and J 5 bases, leaving 13 bases between the germline ends. Germline CDR1 GTSNPN, CDR2 SVGIG (reference sequence). The CDR3 DNA reads as TGTGCCTGGAGTCCCCGGGAGATCCACAATGAGCAGTTCTTC. It is translated as CAWSPREIHNEQFF.

The rearrangement joins TRBV18 to TRBJ2-1, with 9 positions matching TRBD2. Trimming took 1 base from V and 0 from J; bases not matched to a gene: 10. The CDR3 length is 19 residues. The V gene's germline CDR1 is KGHSH and CDR2 LQKENI. The CDR3 is CASSPLPAGGLSSYNEQFF. The DNA for the CDR3 is TGTGCCAGCTCACCACTACCAGCGGGGGGCCTAAGCTCCTACAATGAGCAGTTCTTC. The full variable domain, rest sourced from reference TRBV18 and TRBJ2-1, is NAGVMQNPRHLVRRRGQEARLRCSPMKGHSHVYWYRQLPEEGLKFMVYLQKENIIDESGMPKERFSAEFPKEGPSILRIQQVVRGDSAAYFCASSPLPAGGLSSYNEQFFGPGTRLTVL.

The CDR3 DNA follows: TGTGCCAGCCAATGGTGGGGCACCGGGGAGCTGTTTTTT. Translated, it gives CASQWWGTGELFF. The chain uses TRBV2 and TRBJ2-2; D uncertain. V was clipped by 8 bases and J by 4 bases, with 11 bases between them. Germline CDR1 is SNHLY and CDR2 is FYNNEI. CDR3 length: 13 residues.

The rearrangement uses TRBV27 and TRBJ2-7, with D perhaps TRBD1 or TRBD2 (5 bases each). CDR3 size: 15 residues. Germline CDR1 is MNHEY and CDR2 is SMNVEV (reference sequence). Trimming shortened V by 5 bases and J by 0 bases, and 14 bases separated the two germline ends. The CDR3 DNA sequence: TGTGCCAGCAGTACCGGGACGGGGAGCTCCTACGAGCAGTACTTC. This gives the protein CASSTGTGSSYEQYF.

CDR3 sequence reads: CASRRGGETQYF. The CDR3 nucleotides read TGTGCCAGCAGGCGCGGCGGGGAGACCCAGTACTTC. The rearrangement links TRBV28 to TRBJ2-5, with D perhaps TRBD2 (5 bases). This CDR3 contains 12 residues. CDR1 and CDR2 (germline): MDHEN, SYDVKM. V shed 6 bases and J shed 5 bases, with 10 bases lying between them.

The gene calls are TRBV5-1 and TRBJ2-1; 11 bases line up with TRBD1. Germline assignment: CDR1 SGHRS and CDR2 YFSETQ. This CDR3 contains 15 residues. The junction had 6 bases not matched to a gene; V was cut back by 4 bases and J by 6 bases. The DNA of the CDR3 is TGCGCCAGCAGCCTGGCGGGACAGGGGGTCAATGAGCAGTTCTTC. It codes for CASSLAGQGVNEQFF. Using reference TRBV5-1 and TRBJ2-1 for the parts outside the CDR3, the full variable domain is KAGVTQTPRYLIKTRGQQVTLSCSPISGHRSVSWYQQTPGQGLQFLFEYFSETQRNKGNFPGRFSGRQFSNSRSEMNVSTLELGDSALYLCASSLAGQGVNEQFFGPGTRLTVL.

This clone was counted between two and nine times. The V call is TRBV6-5, the J call TRBJ1-2; a weak D match, TRBD1 (6 bases). This CDR3 region has 15 residues. CDR1 is MNHEY and CDR2 is SVGAGI in the germline V gene. Deletions cut 7 bases from V and 0 bases from J, with 15 bases between. The CDR3 coding sequence is TGTGCCAGCAAGCGAGGGACAACGACTAACTATGGCTACACCTTC. It specifies CASKRGTTTNYGYTF.

Note on this clone: The junction differs from germline at one of its ends, possibly a read error. CDR3 nucleotides: TGCGCCAGCAGCTTTGGACTAGCCTGGGGCACGGATACGCAGTATTTT. Protein sequence: CASSFGLAWGTDTQYF. The rearrangement uses TRBV5-1 and TRBJ2-3; 8 bases line up with TRBD2. Germline V gene data show CDR1 as SGHRS and CDR2 as YFSETQ. This CDR3 spans 16 amino acids. Supplemented by reference TRBV5-1 and TRBJ2-3, the full variable domain reads KAGVTQTPRYLIKTRGQQVTLSCSPISGHRSVSWYQQTPGQGLQFLFEYFSETQRNKGNFPGRFSGRQFSNSRSEMNVSTLELGDSALYLCASSFGLAWGTDTQYFGPGTRLTVL.

V usage is TRBV6-6 and J usage is TRBJ2-1; no clear D. Germline values: CDR1 MNHNY, CDR2 SVGAGI (reference sequence). Trimming took 0 bases from V and 2 from J, leaving 8 bases between them. The CDR3 totals 15 residues. CDR3 nucleotides: TGTGCCAGCAGTTACTCGACTGGAGCCTACAATGAGCAGTTCTTC. It translates to CASSYSTGAYNEQFF.

The V and J genes are TRBV5-4 and TRBJ2-1; possibly TRBD1 for D (5 bases). This CDR3 is 19 amino acids long. Germline CDR1 reads SGHNT; CDR2 reads YYREEE (reference sequence). V lost 2 bases, J lost 2 bases, and 23 bases lay in between. CDR3 protein: CASSLSRGMGSDPYNEQFF. In DNA form, the CDR3 reads TGTGCCAGCAGCTTATCTAGGGGAATGGGATCGGACCCCTACAATGAGCAGTTCTTC.